This T cell receptor (beta chain) was identified during a study of neoadjuvant nivolumab and ipilimumab in lung cancer. Looking at the study overall: Nivolumab 3 mg/kg was given days 1, 15 and 29, plus ipilimumab 1 mg/kg day 1 in combination.

Here immunoSEQ multiplex PCR was the method, and the copy in TCRdb shows in-frame clones only, minus some. The data contain some 18,000 clones, 75% to 90% of them singletons. Germline V gene data show CDR1 as SGDLS and CDR2 as YYNGEE. The CDR3 extends over 15 amino acids. Trimming shortened V by 0 bases and J by 2 bases, and 9 bases separated the two germline ends. This rearrangement joins TRBV9 to TRBJ1-5; a weak D match, TRBD1 (5 bases). The sequencing used peripheral blood, collected before neoadjuvant nivolumab, alone or with ipilimumab. The sequence derives from an adult with non-small cell lung cancer. In nucleotides, the CDR3 is TGTGCCAGCAGCGTAGGGGGGACGGGCAATCAGCCCCAGCATTTT. Amino acid sequence: CASSVGGTGNQPQHF.